What follows are 16 T cell receptor beta chains derived from one specimen sequenced in a study of immune cell composition in non-small cell lung cancer. Repertoires were generated with immunoSEQ multiplex PCR, while TCRdb's copy carries only in-frame clones and drops some. Of around 1,500 clones listed, about 87% are singletons. The sequencing sample was made of lung tumor tissue. Receptors were obtained from a human donor with non-small cell lung cancer.

The chain's CDR3 is CASSGGTGTYEQYF. The CDR3 DNA follows: TGCGCCAGCAGTGGGGGGACAGGGACCTACGAGCAGTACTTC. This chain joins TRBV10-2 and TRBJ2-7, with 9 bases lining up with TRBD1. The CDR3 consists of 14 residues. V gave up 4 bases and J gave up 2 bases; unmatched junction bases: 3. CDR1 WSHSY and CDR2 SAAADI come from the germline V gene.

The CDR3 sequence: CASSPPRTPGTGMGETQYF. In nucleotides, the CDR3 is TGTGCCAGCTCACCACCTCGTACACCCGGGACAGGGATGGGCGAGACCCAGTACTTC. The chain employs TRBV18 and TRBJ2-5; TRBD1 aligns across 9 bases. Looked up from germline, CDR1 is KGHSH and CDR2 is LQKENI. Losses at the gene ends were 0 bases for V and 5 bases for J; bases not matched to a gene: 16. The length of the CDR3 is 19 residues.

The V and J genes are TRBV27 and TRBJ2-3, with TRBD2 identical over 11 bases. J was trimmed by 3 bases and V by 5 bases; bases with no gene match: 10. Germline CDR1 and CDR2: MNHEY and SMNVEV (reference sequence). The CDR3 has 17 amino acids. The CDR3: CASSPLLAGVGTDTQYF. The CDR3 nucleotides read TGTGCCAGCAGTCCCTTACTAGCGGGAGTTGGGACAGATACGCAGTATTTT.

The chain is built from TRBV7-2 and TRBJ2-5; D is possibly TRBD1 (6 bases). V lost 2 bases, J lost 5 bases, and 12 bases lay in between. This CDR3 region has 14 residues. CDR1 is SGHTA, CDR2 FQGNSA, per germline. The CDR3 nucleotides read TGTGCCAGCAGCTTACAGACAGACAGGGAGACCCAGTACTTC. Amino acid sequence: CASSLQTDRETQYF.

V usage is TRBV7-2 and J usage is TRBJ1-3, with TRBD1 identical over 8 bases. Germline CDR1 reads SGHTA; CDR2 reads FQGNSA. V trimming: 5 bases; J trimming: 4 bases; junction bases outside the gene matches: 10. The CDR3 extends over 16 amino acids. The CDR3 is CASSTGQGGTGNTIYF. In DNA form, the CDR3 reads TGTGCCAGCAGCACTGGACAGGGAGGGACGGGAAACACCATATATTTT. The complete variable domain, with remaining parts taken from reference TRBV7-2 and TRBJ1-3, reads GAGVSQSPSNKVTEKGKDVELRCDPISGHTALYWYRQSLGQGLEFLIYFQGNSAPDKSGLPSDRFSAERTGGSVSTLTIQRTQQEDSAVYLCASSTGQGGTGNTIYFGEGSWLTVV.

The chain joins TRBV5-6 to TRBJ1-2; 9 bases fit TRBD1. CDR3 length equals 12 residues. Germline CDR1 is SGHDT and CDR2 is YYEEEE. The V segment lost 6 bases and the J segment 7 bases; nucleotides outside the gene matches: 4. The CDR3 here is CASTRTGVGYTF. Here the CDR3 DNA reads TGTGCCAGCACCAGGACAGGGGTTGGCTACACCTTC.

The rearrangement links TRBV7-2 to TRBJ1-2; no definite D call. The germline V and J ends were trimmed by 2 bases and 5 bases, with 9 bases remaining between them. Germline assignment: CDR1 SGHTA and CDR2 FQGNSA. The CDR3 spans 13 residues. The CDR3 reads CASSLSSYYGYTF. CDR3 nucleotide sequence: TGTGCCAGCAGCTTAAGCTCTTATTATGGCTACACCTTC.

The rearrangement joins TRBV19 to TRBJ2-3, with TRBD1 as a possible D gene (5 bases). V lost 3 bases to trimming and J lost 4 bases, with 14 bases between them. This CDR3 is built from 15 residues. In germline, CDR1 is LNHDA, CDR2 SQIVND (reference sequence). The CDR3 spells CASSINGWGADTQYF. The CDR3 coding sequence is TGTGCCAGTAGTATTAACGGGTGGGGCGCAGATACGCAGTATTTT.

This chain joins TRBV4-3 and TRBJ2-3; 8 bases map to TRBD2. CDR3 length: 19 amino acids. With 3 bases clipped from V and 3 bases from J, the junction kept 17 bases outside the gene matches. CDR1 is LGHNA, CDR2 YSLEER, per germline. CDR3 sequence reads: CASSQVLAVPAGGTDTQYF. CDR3 sequence (DNA): TGCGCCAGCAGCCAGGTACTAGCGGTTCCGGCCGGGGGTACAGATACGCAGTATTTT.

The genes are TRBV7-2 and TRBJ1-1, with 7 positions matching TRBD1. V gave up 5 bases and J gave up 3 bases; unmatched junction bases: 6. The germline V gene has CDR1 SGHTA and CDR2 FQGNSA. CDR3 size: 14 residues. The DNA of the CDR3 is TGTGCCAGCAGCCCTCCGAGGGGGCACACTGAAGCTTTCTTT. It specifies CASSPPRGHTEAFF.

This clone was counted once. This chain uses TRBV2 with TRBJ1-6, with 8 bases identical to TRBD1. V gave up 3 bases and J gave up 7 bases; unmatched junction bases: 2. This CDR3 spans 14 amino acids. In germline, CDR1 is SNHLY, CDR2 FYNNEI. In DNA, the CDR3 is TGTGCCAGCAGTGAGAACAGGGGGAATTCACCCCTCCACTTT. Translation: CASSENRGNSPLHF.

The chain links TRBV27 to TRBJ2-7; 8 nucleotides agree with TRBD1. Germline CDR1 MNHEY, CDR2 SMNVEV (reference sequence). CDR3 length: 14 amino acids. V shed 5 bases and J 0 bases; nucleotides not matched to a gene: 3. In DNA form, the CDR3 reads TGTGCCAGCAGTCCGCAGGGGGCCTCCTACGAGCAGTACTTC. It yields the protein CASSPQGASYEQYF.

The V call is TRBV19, the J call TRBJ2-7, with D perhaps TRBD2 (7 bases). V lost 5 bases, J lost 2 bases, and 19 bases lay in between. From germline, CDR1 is LNHDA and CDR2 SQIVND (reference sequence). This CDR3 has 16 amino acids. The CDR3 protein is CASSQRGGPNPYEQYF. The CDR3 bases are TGTGCCAGTAGTCAAAGGGGGGGGCCAAACCCCTACGAGCAGTACTTC.

This clone was seen a handful of times. Here the CDR3 reads CASSPSVMNTEAFF. In nucleotides, the CDR3 is TGTGCCAGCAGTCCTTCGGTAATGAACACTGAAGCTTTCTTT. The chain is built from TRBV11-1 and TRBJ1-1; the D is unclear. Trimming removed 6 bases at V and 0 bases at J, with 11 bases between. This CDR3 contains 14 residues. Germline-derived CDR1 and CDR2 are SGHAT and FQDESV (reference sequence).

The chain has TRBV11-3 and TRBJ2-7, with TRBD2 matching over 9 bases. This CDR3 contains 14 residues. Germline CDR1 SGHNT, CDR2 YENEEA. The junction had 3 bases not matched to a gene; V was cut back by 4 bases and J by 2 bases. The CDR3 DNA follows: TGTGCCAGCAGCTCGGGACTAGCCACCTACGAGCAGTACTTC. It translates to CASSSGLATYEQYF.

Sample share makes this clone large. Other DNA sequences in the same sample also yield this CDR3. The rearrangement uses TRBV6-5 and TRBJ2-7; 7 nucleotides agree with TRBD2. The junction had 5 bases not matched to a gene; V was cut back by 6 bases and J by 3 bases. Germline V gene lookup returns CDR1 MNHEY and CDR2 SVGAGI. CDR3 length: 13 residues. CDR3 residues: CASSLRGGYEQYF. The CDR3 DNA reads TGTGCCAGCAGCCTCCGCGGGGGCTACGAGCAGTACTTC.